The rows below give T cell receptor beta chains drawn from one sample of a study of regulatory T cells in long-lasting Graves disease. TCRdb processed the multiplex PCR reads anew with MiXCR; each CDR3 protein has one entry. The table records about 340,000 distinct CDR3 sequences, about 19% of them present only once. Sequencing was performed on peripheral blood mononuclear cells (PBMCs), taken when the disease was refractory, from a patient treated with antithyroid drugs. The origin of the receptors is a female donor with Graves disease. Both conserved end residues are part of each CDR3. The order of the fields is clone size, V gene, D gene, J gene, CDR3 DNA, CDR3 protein. The D gene is left open where the match is weak. Part of the rows lack a size; the others show once, few, many or a class for expanded clones.

>many|TRBV11-1|TRBD1|TRBJ1-2
TGTGCCAGCAGCCCCGGGACAGGGTTGTACTATGGCTACACCTTC
CASSPGTGLYYGYTF
>many|TRBV29-1|-|TRBJ1-6
TGCAGCGTTGGCTCGGGGGCCTATAATTCACCCCTCCACTTT
CSVGSGAYNSPLHF
>many|TRBV5-1|TRBD1|TRBJ2-7
TGCGCCAGCAGCTTGGCCGGACAGGGGGGAATCGGCGAGCAGTACTTC
CASSLAGQGGIGEQYF
>-|TRBV7-9|TRBD1|TRBJ1-4
TGTGCCAGCGCCGAGACAGGGTTGGATGAAAAACTGTTTTTT
CASAETGLDEKLFF
>few|TRBV7-3|-|TRBJ1-4
TGTGCCAGCAGCACGCCCCGAGGGGGAAGTAATGAAAAACTGTTTTTT
CASSTPRGGSNEKLFF
>-|TRBV9|-|TRBJ1-4
TGTGCCAGCAGCGTAGATCACAGACAAACTAATGAAAAACTGTTTTTT
CASSVDHRQTNEKLFF
>many|TRBV28|-|TRBJ1-1
TGTGCCAGCAGTTTCCTAAGTCGAATGAACACTGAAGCTTTCTTT
CASSFLSRMNTEAFF
>few|TRBV4-1|-|TRBJ2-5
TGCGCCAGCAGCCGACTCCAAGCGGAGACCCAGTACTTC
CASSRLQAETQYF
>many|TRBV6-1|-|TRBJ2-4
TGTGCCAGCAGTAGGGGACCGCAAAACATTCAGTACTTC
CASSRGPQNIQYF
>few|TRBV5-1|-|TRBJ1-4
TGCGCCAGCAGCGGCAGGGTAGGGGAAAAACTGTTTTTT
CASSGRVGEKLFF
>many|TRBV20-1|-|TRBJ1-4
TGCAGTGCGCGGCGGACAGCCACAACTAATGAAAAACTGTTTTTT
CSARRTATTNEKLFF
>many|TRBV12-3/TRBV12-4|TRBD2|TRBJ2-5
TGTGCCAGCAGCGCACTAGACAGCGGGAGGTCGTGGGGGCAAGAGACCCAGTACTTC
CASSALDSGRSWGQETQYF
>many|TRBV29-1|-|TRBJ1-4
TGCAGCGTTGGCAGGGAGAGAGAAAAACTGTTTTTT
CSVGREREKLFF
>-|TRBV6-5|-|TRBJ2-5
TGTGCCAGCAGTTACCAGGGGTCAGCAGAGACCCAGTACTTC
CASSYQGSAETQYF
>many|TRBV24-1|TRBD2|TRBJ2-7
TGTGCCACCTCTGGGGCTAGCGCGGGAGGGCCGGTCGAGCAGTACTTC
CATSGASAGGPVEQYF
>-|TRBV2|-|TRBJ2-1
TGTGCCAGCGAGAATCACAATGAGCAGTTCTTC
CASENHNEQFF
>-|TRBV5-1|-|TRBJ2-3
TGCGCCAGCAGCGCGGCCAAGCGGAAGTGGGGAGATACGCAGTATTTT
CASSAAKRKWGDTQYF
>many|TRBV5-5|-|TRBJ2-7
TGTGCCAGCAGCTGGCACAGGAGCTCCTACGAGCAGTACTTC
CASSWHRSSYEQYF
>few|TRBV9|-|TRBJ2-7
TGTGCCAGCAGCGCCAGCGGGACAGGTGGCCCCTACGAGCAGTACTTC
CASSASGTGGPYEQYF
>few|TRBV19|TRBD1|TRBJ1-2
TGTGCCAGTAGTCCCCGGGACAGGTCCCGATCTAACTATGGCTACACCTTC
CASSPRDRSRSNYGYTF
>many|TRBV29-1|TRBD2|TRBJ2-5
TGCAGCGTTGTAGGAACTAGCGGGAGTTACCTAGAGACCCAGTACTTC
CSVVGTSGSYLETQYF
>many|TRBV3-1|-|TRBJ2-5
TGTGCCAGCAGCCTAAGTGCAGGGTGGGAGACCCAGTACTTC
CASSLSAGWETQYF
>-|TRBV4-1|TRBD1|TRBJ1-2
TGCGCCAGCAGCCAACTGCTAAAGGACAGGGAAAATGGCTACACCTTC
CASSQLLKDRENGYTF
>-|TRBV5-1|-|TRBJ2-7
TGCGCCAGCAGTGCCGGACAGAGCTCCTACGAGCAGTACTTC
CASSAGQSSYEQYF
>-|TRBV7-9|-|TRBJ2-3
TGTGCCAGCAGCTTGGGGTGGGCAGATACGCAGTATTTT
CASSLGWADTQYF
>few|TRBV20-1|TRBD2|TRBJ2-7
TGCAGTGCCCCTCCGGGGCTGCGGGAGATCTCCTACGAGCAGTACTTC
CSAPPGLREISYEQYF